This entry lists 30 T cell receptor beta chains sequenced from one sample in a study of identical twins. TCRdb itself ran the 5' RACE reads through MiXCR, one entry per CDR3 protein. The sample lists about 500,000 distinct CDR3 sequences; around 15% were seen once. Another study also made use of these data, one on yellow fever vaccine responses in identical twins.

Sequencing was carried out using CD4+ T cells sorted from blood. The origin of the receptors is a woman aged 18-29 years in good health.

V and J are TRBV29-1 and TRBJ2-1, with D possibly being TRBD2 (6 bases). Germline V gene data show CDR1 as SQVTM and CDR2 as ANQGSEA. Trimming took 6 bases from V and 2 from J, leaving 11 bases between them. The CDR3 totals 13 residues. CDR3 nucleotides: TGCAGCGTACTAGCTAGGACCTACAATGAGCAGTTCTTC. It codes for CSVLARTYNEQFF.

This clonotype was counted ten times or more. In DNA, the CDR3 is TGTGCCAGCAGGAAAAGCTCCTACAATGAGCAGTTCTTC. It codes for CASRKSSYNEQFF. The chain employs TRBV6-1 and TRBJ2-1, with D uncertain. V was pared by 6 bases and J by 0 bases, with 6 bases between. This CDR3 spans 13 amino acids. The germline gives CDR1 MNHNS, CDR2 SASEGT.

This sequence joins TRBV11-2 and TRBJ2-3, with 11 bases lining up with TRBD2. The CDR3 covers 17 residues. The ends lost 2 bases at V and 5 bases at J; junction bases unmatched: 9. Germline V gives CDR1 SGHAT, CDR2 FQNNGV. CDR3 protein: CASSLISLAGGGDTQYF. DNA for the CDR3: TGTGCCAGCAGCTTAATTAGTCTAGCGGGGGGAGGAGATACGCAGTATTTT.

The chain is built from TRBV28 and TRBJ2-2; 7 nucleotides agree with TRBD1. The CDR3 is 15 residues long. CDR1 and CDR2 from the germline V gene are MDHEN and SYDVKM. J gave up 6 bases and V 3 bases, and 7 bases lay outside the gene matches. The CDR3 is CASSFETGRSGELFF. The CDR3 DNA sequence: TGTGCCAGCAGTTTTGAGACAGGGCGTTCCGGGGAGCTGTTTTTT.

This clonotype came up a few times. The V call is TRBV5-1, the J call TRBJ2-1; 8 nucleotides line up with TRBD2. Looked up from germline, CDR1 is SGHRS and CDR2 is YFSETQ. The CDR3 spans 16 residues. J was trimmed by 2 bases and V by 10 bases; bases with no gene match: 14. CDR3 sequence reads: CAEGLGPVGAYNEQFF. CDR3 coding DNA: TGCGCCGAGGGACTAGGACCCGTCGGGGCCTACAATGAGCAGTTCTTC.

The sample holds one count of this clonotype. V is TRBV20-1 and J is TRBJ2-7, with TRBD1 matching over 8 bases. Germline CDR1 reads DFQATT; CDR2 reads SNEGSKA (reference sequence). With V trimmed by 5 bases and J by 2 bases, 8 bases remained unmatched. CDR3 size: 14 residues. In DNA form, the CDR3 reads TGCAGTGCTTCATCCCCGGACAGGGCCTACGAGCAGTACTTC. It yields the protein CSASSPDRAYEQYF.

The chain recombines TRBV6-2 or TRBV6-3 with TRBJ2-7; 8 bases agree with TRBD1. The length of the CDR3 is 16 residues. Trimming removed 6 bases from V and 3 bases from J; junction bases left unmatched: 13. The germline CDR1 and CDR2 sequences are MNHEY and SVGEGT. The chain's CDR3 is CASSPDSGQVYYEQYF. CDR3 coding DNA: TGTGCCAGCAGCCCGGACTCGGGACAGGTCTACTACGAGCAGTACTTC.

This clonotype showed up just a few times. The genes are TRBV20-1 and TRBJ2-3, with 10 bases lining up with TRBD2. This CDR3 region has 15 residues. Looked up from germline, CDR1 is DFQATT and CDR2 is SNEGSKA (reference sequence). The V and J ends lost 2 bases and 1 base, in that order; junction bases with no gene match: 3. Here the CDR3 reads CSARLSGGGTDTQYF. The CDR3 region has the DNA TGCAGTGCTAGATTGAGCGGGGGGGGCACAGATACGCAGTATTTT.

This clonotype was seen a few times. The chain combines TRBV10-3 with TRBJ1-4; D remains ambiguous. Trimming removed 0 bases from V and 7 bases from J, with 12 bases in between. CDR3 size: 15 residues. Looked up from germline, CDR1 is ENHRY and CDR2 is SYGVKD. The CDR3 DNA is TGTGCCATCAGTGAGTCTGGAATGGAGTTTGAAAAACTGTTTTTT. This gives the protein CAISESGMEFEKLFF.

This chain connects TRBV7-2 to TRBJ2-1; the D is unclear. Germline CDR1 is SGHTA and CDR2 is FQGNSA. CDR3 length equals 15 residues. V lost 2 bases and J 4 bases, leaving 12 bases between the germline ends. CDR3 DNA sequence: TGTGCCAGCAGCTTATTACAAGGGCTGTACAATGAGCAGTTCTTC. It specifies CASSLLQGLYNEQFF.

This clonotype was picked up many times. The V and J genes are TRBV3-1 and TRBJ2-6; the D is unclear. This CDR3 has 13 amino acids. Per germline, CDR1 LGHDT and CDR2 YNNKEL (reference sequence). V gave up 4 bases and J gave up 1 base, with 2 bases separating them. Written as DNA, the CDR3 is TGTGCCAGCAGCCCTTCTGGGGCCAACGTCCTGACTTTC. Its protein product is CASSPSGANVLTF.

The chain joins TRBV23-1 to TRBJ2-7; the D gene could be TRBD1 or TRBD2 (5 bases each). TRBV23-1 is filed as an ORF, its function uncertain. Trimming left V 3 bases short and J 6 bases short, with 9 bases between. CDR3 size: 12 residues. The CDR3 nucleotides read TGCGCCAGCAGTCATTCGGGGCTCGAGCAGTACTTC. Translation: CASSHSGLEQYF.

This clonotype was recorded a few times. The chain joins TRBV28 to TRBJ2-7, with TRBD2 identical over 7 bases. The germline V gene encodes CDR1 MDHEN and CDR2 SYDVKM. This CDR3 comprises 17 residues. V gave up 6 bases and J gave up 2 bases; unmatched junction bases: 16. This chain's CDR3 is CASSPFALAVSTYEQYF. In nucleotides, the CDR3 is TGTGCCAGCAGCCCATTCGCCCTAGCGGTCTCTACCTACGAGCAGTACTTC.

The chain has TRBV29-1 and TRBJ2-7; tentative D call: TRBD1 (5 bases). Germline V gene lookup returns CDR1 SQVTM and CDR2 ANQGSEA. With 5 bases removed from V and 0 bases from J, the gap between germline ends came to 17 bases. CDR3 length: 15 residues. The CDR3 DNA reads TGCAGCGTTTTAAAACTGACAGCCATCTCCTACGAGCAGTACTTC. Translation: CSVLKLTAISYEQYF.

This clonotype was recorded a few times. This chain connects TRBV12-3 or TRBV12-4 to TRBJ1-2; 9 bases map to TRBD1. The CDR3 extends over 13 amino acids. The V segment lost 0 bases and the J segment 7 bases; nucleotides outside the gene matches: 0. The CDR3: CASSLAGQGGYTF. The DNA for the CDR3 is TGTGCCAGCAGTTTAGCGGGACAGGGTGGCTACACCTTC.

This clonotype was seen more than once but under ten times. The chain carries TRBV20-1 and TRBJ2-3, with TRBD2 matching over 15 bases. With 3 bases clipped from V and 4 bases from J, the junction kept 2 bases outside the gene matches. The CDR3 extends over 15 amino acids. Per germline, CDR1 DFQATT and CDR2 SNEGSKA (reference sequence). This chain's CDR3 is CSASGTSGGSDTQYF. The CDR3 DNA sequence: TGCAGTGCTAGTGGGACTAGCGGGGGGTCAGATACGCAGTATTTT.

This clonotype has more than one count but fewer than ten. V is TRBV10-3 and J is TRBJ2-1, with 9 positions matching TRBD1. The CDR3 sequence is 15 residues long. The germline V gene encodes CDR1 ENHRY and CDR2 SYGVKD. After removal of 4 bases from V and 9 bases from J, the junction contained 10 bases not matched to a gene. The CDR3 sequence is CAISGPEQGAGEQFF. Here the CDR3 DNA reads TGTGCCATCAGTGGGCCCGAACAGGGGGCGGGTGAGCAGTTCTTC.

This clonotype showed up just once. The genes are TRBV4-3 and TRBJ2-6; possibly TRBD2 for D (6 bases). Germline lookup yields CDR1 LGHNA and CDR2 YSLEER. V lost 4 bases to trimming and J lost 0 bases, with 13 bases between them. The CDR3 loop spans 17 amino acids. The CDR3 DNA follows: TGCGCCAGCAGCCTCGGGACTGGCAGCTCTGGGGCCAACGTCCTGACTTTC. Encoded protein: CASSLGTGSSGANVLTF.

This clonotype was seen only a few times. CDR3 region: CSVEPASGISSYNEQFF. CDR3 bases: TGCAGCGTTGAACCGGCTAGCGGGATCAGCTCCTACAATGAGCAGTTCTTC. V and J are TRBV29-1 and TRBJ2-1; 9 bases align to TRBD2. The CDR3 has 17 amino acids. Germline CDR1 and CDR2: SQVTM and ANQGSEA. V shed 2 bases and J 0 bases; nucleotides not matched to a gene: 8.

The chain carries TRBV6-1 and TRBJ2-7; 11 bases map to TRBD1. Germline CDR1 and CDR2: MNHNS and SASEGT. V shed 6 bases, J shed 3 bases, and the junction held 4 bases outside the gene matches. The CDR3 length is 14 residues. CDR3 loop: CASRRTGGVYEQYF. The DNA for the CDR3 is TGTGCCAGCAGGCGGACAGGGGGCGTCTACGAGCAGTACTTC.

This clonotype was picked up many times. The V gene is TRBV3-1, the J gene TRBJ2-3; TRBD2 agrees at 13 bases. CDR3 size: 16 residues. V was pared by 4 bases and J by 2 bases, with 3 bases of the junction left unmatched. Per germline, CDR1 LGHDT and CDR2 YNNKEL (reference sequence). CDR3 DNA: TGTGCCAGCAGCCTCGGGACTAGCGGGAACACAGATACGCAGTATTTT. As protein: CASSLGTSGNTDTQYF.

V usage is TRBV7-3 and J usage is TRBJ1-2; TRBD1 might be the D (5 bases). Germline V gene sequence: CDR1 SGHTA, CDR2 FQGTGA. V was clipped by 4 bases and J by 8 bases, with 14 bases between them. This CDR3 region has 13 residues. The CDR3 sequence is CASSSGAGRGYTF. The CDR3 coding sequence is TGTGCCAGCAGCTCCGGGGCAGGGCGAGGCTACACCTTC.

The chain is built from TRBV20-1 and TRBJ2-2; D may be TRBD2 (5 bases). The CDR3 loop spans 15 amino acids. Germline V gene lookup returns CDR1 DFQATT and CDR2 SNEGSKA (reference sequence). V lost 1 base to trimming and J lost 1 base, with 10 bases between them. CDR3 in amino acids: CSARGESGNTGELFF. DNA of the CDR3: TGCAGTGCTAGAGGGGAAAGCGGGAACACCGGGGAGCTGTTTTTT.

This clonotype has more than one count but fewer than ten. The CDR3 region is CASSFGTANEKLFF. The CDR3 region has the DNA TGTGCCAGCAGTTTCGGGACAGCTAATGAAAAACTGTTTTTT. The J gene is TRBJ1-4, the V gene TRBV12-3 or TRBV12-4; 7 bases are a match to TRBD1. V lost 3 bases to trimming and J lost 3 bases; unmatched junction nucleotides: 1. The CDR3 totals 14 residues.

There are many counts of this clonotype. J is TRBJ2-7 and V is TRBV29-1; the D is unclear. The CDR3 runs 14 residues. Per germline, CDR1 SQVTM and CDR2 ANQGSEA. V lost 0 bases, J lost 6 bases, and 15 bases lay in between. The CDR3 DNA reads as TGCAGCGTTGAAGATCTTCGAGGACGTGGCGAGCAGTACTTC. This translates into CSVEDLRGRGEQYF.

This clonotype was seen at least ten times. This chain joins TRBV7-2 and TRBJ2-7; no clear D gene. This CDR3 has 14 amino acids. Germline CDR1 reads SGHTA; CDR2 reads FQGNSA. Trimming pared 1 base from V and 0 bases from J, leaving 7 bases between. CDR3 sequence reads: CASSLGAASYEQYF. CDR3 DNA sequence: TGTGCCAGCAGCTTAGGCGCGGCCTCCTACGAGCAGTACTTC. Combining the CDR3 with reference TRBV7-2 and TRBJ2-7 gives the whole variable domain GAGVSQSPSNKVTEKGKDVELRCDPISGHTALYWYRQSLGQGLEFLIYFQGNSAPDKSGLPSDRFSAERTGGSVSTLTIQRTQQEDSAVYLCASSLGAASYEQYFGPGTRLTVT.

This clonotype showed up many times. This chain uses TRBV7-9 with TRBJ2-7, with 7 bases matching TRBD1. V was pared by 1 base and J by 9 bases, with 9 bases of the junction left unmatched. The germline CDR1 and CDR2 sequences are SEHNR and FQNEAQ (reference sequence). The CDR3 spans 14 residues. CDR3 bases: TGTGCCAGCAGCTTAGAGACAGGGCAAACAAGGCAGTACTTC. The encoded protein is CASSLETGQTRQYF.

This chain joins TRBV20-1 and TRBJ1-2, with TRBD1 identical over 12 bases. The CDR3 runs to 16 residues. V shed 3 bases and J 8 bases; nucleotides not matched to a gene: 13. The germline V gene encodes CDR1 DFQATT and CDR2 SNEGSKA (reference sequence). The CDR3: CSARTRLGQGADGYTF. CDR3 nucleotide sequence: TGCAGTGCTAGGACCCGCCTGGGACAGGGGGCAGACGGCTACACCTTC.

The table lists this clonotype with many counts. The chain carries TRBV18 and TRBJ2-5; D unclear. Germline values: CDR1 KGHSH, CDR2 LQKENI. The CDR3 has 12 amino acids. V gave up 2 bases and J gave up 5 bases, with 6 bases separating them. This chain's CDR3 is CASSPVIETQYF. The DNA of the CDR3 is TGTGCCAGCTCACCAGTAATCGAGACCCAGTACTTC.

There are many counts of this clonotype. This chain links TRBV3-1 with TRBJ2-2; D gene ambiguous. The CDR3 runs to 17 residues. Germline assignment: CDR1 LGHDT and CDR2 YNNKEL (reference sequence). Trimming cost V 2 bases and J 3 bases, with 16 bases left between them. The CDR3 DNA is TGTGCCAGCAGCCAAATCCACCGGGCTCCGTACACCGGGGAGCTGTTTTTT. The encoded protein is CASSQIHRAPYTGELFF.